This paragraph covers one TCR beta chain sequence. Antigen: not known. This sample was included in a study of blood T cells in healthy people across ages. Across the whole study: Template switching recovered approximately one barcoded beta molecule for every two T cells. Overall study findings and caveats: Observed TCR beta diversity per million T cells went down as age went up. This fall followed a roughly linear course with age. Investigators viewed diversity estimates from one million T cells as underestimates, the study reported.

CDR1 is SGHDT and CDR2 is YYEEEE in the germline V gene. The CDR3 is made up of 16 amino acids. Trimming pared 1 base from V and 0 bases from J, leaving 11 bases between. The use of a sample-barcoded 5' primer and a J-beta primer mix characterized a second PCR of about 7 to 12 cycles. Each cDNA molecule carried a tag from a template-switch adaptor that contained 12 random nucleotides. TCRdb itself ran the 5' RACE reads through MiXCR, one entry per CDR3 protein. The top ten hold roughly 8% of the sample, which has about 1,800,000 distinct CDR3 sequences, 28% seen once. Specimen: blood. The chain links TRBV5-6 to TRBJ1-5; the D gene is possibly TRBD1 (5 bases). This TCR derives from a woman aged 25 to 39 in good health. The CDR3: CASSLYWTSSNQPQHF. CDR3 bases: TGTGCCAGCAGCTTGTACTGGACAAGTAGCAATCAGCCCCAGCATTTT. The full variable domain, completed using reference TRBV5-6 and TRBJ1-5, is DAGVTQSPTHLIKTRGQQVTLRCSPKSGHDTVSWYQQALGQGPQFIFQYYEEEERQRGNFPDRFSGHQFPNYSSELNVNALLLGDSALYLCASSLYWTSSNQPQHFGDGTRLSIL.